The 2 T cell receptor beta chains below come from one sample, sequenced in a study of blood T cells in healthy people across ages. Next came a second PCR, run for roughly 6 to 11 cycles, which used a sample-barcoded 5' primer along with a J-beta primer mix. TCRdb ran MiXCR on the 5' RACE reads and lists one entry per CDR3 protein. Of hundreds of thousands of distinct CDR3 sequences in the sample, around 30% were seen once. What was sequenced was blood. The receptor source for this set is a woman of 80 years or more in good health.

The J gene is TRBJ1-6, the V gene TRBV7-2, with D unclear. With 5 bases removed from V and 8 bases from J, the gap between germline ends came to 10 bases. CDR1 is SGHTA, CDR2 FQGNSA, per germline. The CDR3 is made up of 13 amino acids. The CDR3 nucleotides are TGTGCCAGCAGCCCCTATATGTATTCACCCCTCCACTTT. Translating gives CASSPYMYSPLHF.

This clonotype has more than one count but fewer than ten. The chain is built from TRBV6-5 and TRBJ2-2, with 14 bases aligning to TRBD2. The CDR3 totals 18 residues. V lost 4 bases to trimming and J lost 0 bases; unmatched junction nucleotides: 4. CDR1 is MNHEY, CDR2 SVGAGI, per germline. CDR3 DNA sequence: TGTGCCAGCAGTTTTTCGACTAGCGGGGGGGCGAACACCGGGGAGCTGTTTTTT. The encoded protein is CASSFSTSGGANTGELFF.